This TCR beta chain was recovered during a study of early stage breast cancer tumors. The assay was immunoSEQ multiplex PCR, and TCRdb's table has in-frame clones only and misses some. The sample yields more than 60,000 clones, around 85% seen once. The CDR3 is 18 amino acids. The V gene end was trimmed by 7 bases and the J gene end by 3 bases; junction bases not matched to a gene: 19. Germline V CDR1 and CDR2: MDHEN, SYDVKM. The chain combines TRBV28 with TRBJ2-3; 7 bases are shared with TRBD2. This clonotype was sampled from a person between 60 and 69 years old with breast cancer. The sample comprised blood. In DNA form, the CDR3 reads TGTGCCAGCACCCGGGGGGAGAGAGGACCCAAGAGTACAGATACGCAGTATTTT. It is translated as CASTRGERGPKSTDTQYF.